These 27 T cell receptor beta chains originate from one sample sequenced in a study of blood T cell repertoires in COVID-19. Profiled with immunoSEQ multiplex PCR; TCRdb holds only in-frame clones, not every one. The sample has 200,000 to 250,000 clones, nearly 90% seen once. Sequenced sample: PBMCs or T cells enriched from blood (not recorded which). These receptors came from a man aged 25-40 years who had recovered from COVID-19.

CDR3 protein: CASSDRSTLFF. DNA for the CDR3: TGTGCCAGCTCAGACAGAAGTACACTGTTTTTT. This chain uses TRBV18 with TRBJ1-4; possible D gene TRBD1, 5 bases. The germline V and J ends were trimmed by 5 bases and 13 bases, with 11 bases remaining between them. This CDR3 has 11 amino acids. The germline gives CDR1 KGHSH, CDR2 LQKENI.

DNA for the CDR3: TGTGCCAGCAGTTCTGGACAGGCCTCCCAAGAGACCCAGTACTTC. Its translation is CASSSGQASQETQYF. The chain joins TRBV7-9 to TRBJ2-5, with 7 positions matching TRBD1. The CDR3 is 15 residues long. The V and J ends lost 6 bases and 1 base, in that order; junction bases with no gene match: 8. Germline V lookup: CDR1 SEHNR, CDR2 FQNEAQ (reference sequence).

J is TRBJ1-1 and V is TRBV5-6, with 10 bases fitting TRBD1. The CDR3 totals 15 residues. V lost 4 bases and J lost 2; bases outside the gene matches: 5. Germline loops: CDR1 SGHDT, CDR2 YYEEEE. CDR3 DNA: TGTGCCAGCAGCGTCAGGGACAGGGGAAACACTGAAGCTTTCTTT. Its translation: CASSVRDRGNTEAFF.

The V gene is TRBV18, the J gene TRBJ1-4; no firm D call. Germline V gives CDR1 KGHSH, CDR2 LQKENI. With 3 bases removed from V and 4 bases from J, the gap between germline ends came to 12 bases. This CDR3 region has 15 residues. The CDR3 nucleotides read TGTGCCAGCTCACCCTTGGCGGGGAATAATGAAAAACTGTTTTTT. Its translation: CASSPLAGNNEKLFF.

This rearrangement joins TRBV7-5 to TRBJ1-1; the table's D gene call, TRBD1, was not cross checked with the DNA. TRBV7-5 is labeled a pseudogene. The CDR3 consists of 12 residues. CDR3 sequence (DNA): TGTGTCATCACCCCCGGCAGGAAAGAAGCTTTCTTT. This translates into CVITPGRKEAFF.

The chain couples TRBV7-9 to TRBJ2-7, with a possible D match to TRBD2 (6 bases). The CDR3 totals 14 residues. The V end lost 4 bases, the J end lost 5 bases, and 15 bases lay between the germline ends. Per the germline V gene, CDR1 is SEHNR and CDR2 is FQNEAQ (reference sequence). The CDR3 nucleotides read TGTGCCAGCAGCTCGTCGACTAGAATTAACGAGCAGTACTTC. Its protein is CASSSSTRINEQYF.

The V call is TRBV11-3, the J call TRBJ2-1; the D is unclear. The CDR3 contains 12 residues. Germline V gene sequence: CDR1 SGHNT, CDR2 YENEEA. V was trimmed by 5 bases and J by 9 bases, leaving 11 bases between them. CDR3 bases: TGTGCCAGCAGCGGCAACAGACCTGAGCAGTTCTTC. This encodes CASSGNRPEQFF. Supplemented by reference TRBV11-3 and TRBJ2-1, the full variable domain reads EAGVVQSPRYKIIEKKQPVAFWCNPISGHNTLYWYLQNLGQGPELLIRYENEEAVDDSQLPKDRFSAERLKGVDSTLKIQPAELGDSAVYLCASSGNRPEQFFGPGTRLTVL.

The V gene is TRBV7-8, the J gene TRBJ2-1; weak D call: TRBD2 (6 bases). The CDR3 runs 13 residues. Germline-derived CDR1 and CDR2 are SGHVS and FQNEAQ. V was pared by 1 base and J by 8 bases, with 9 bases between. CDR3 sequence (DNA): TGTGCCAGCAGCTTAGGGCGGGACGATGAGCAGTTCTTC. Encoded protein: CASSLGRDDEQFF.

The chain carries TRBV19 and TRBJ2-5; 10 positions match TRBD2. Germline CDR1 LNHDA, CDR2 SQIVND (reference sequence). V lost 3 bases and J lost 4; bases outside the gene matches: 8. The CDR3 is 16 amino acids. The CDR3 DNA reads TGTGCCAGTAGTATGGGGGCTAGCGGGAGCAGAGAGACCCAGTACTTC. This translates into CASSMGASGSRETQYF.

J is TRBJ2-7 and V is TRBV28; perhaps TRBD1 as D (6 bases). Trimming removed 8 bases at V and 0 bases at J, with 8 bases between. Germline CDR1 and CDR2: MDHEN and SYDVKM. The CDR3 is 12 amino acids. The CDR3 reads CASRDTSYEQYF. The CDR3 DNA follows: TGTGCCAGCCGGGACACCTCCTACGAGCAGTACTTC.

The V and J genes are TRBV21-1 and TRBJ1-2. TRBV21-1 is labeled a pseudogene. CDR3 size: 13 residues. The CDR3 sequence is CASGGARGYGYTF. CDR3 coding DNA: TGTGCCAGCGGGGGGGCGCGCGGCTATGGCTACACCTTC.

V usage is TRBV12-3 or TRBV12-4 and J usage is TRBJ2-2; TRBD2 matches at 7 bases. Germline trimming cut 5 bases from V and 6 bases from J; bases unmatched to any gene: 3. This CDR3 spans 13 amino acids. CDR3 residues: CASSAGDSGELFF. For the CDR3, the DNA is TGTGCCAGCAGTGCGGGGGACTCCGGGGAGCTGTTTTTT.

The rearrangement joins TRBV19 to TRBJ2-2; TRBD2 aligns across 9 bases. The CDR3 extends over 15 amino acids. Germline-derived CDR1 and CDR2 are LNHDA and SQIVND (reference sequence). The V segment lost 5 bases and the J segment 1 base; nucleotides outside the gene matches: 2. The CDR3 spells CASSQAGGNTGELFF. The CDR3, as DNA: TGTGCCAGTAGTCAAGCGGGAGGGAACACCGGGGAGCTGTTTTTT.

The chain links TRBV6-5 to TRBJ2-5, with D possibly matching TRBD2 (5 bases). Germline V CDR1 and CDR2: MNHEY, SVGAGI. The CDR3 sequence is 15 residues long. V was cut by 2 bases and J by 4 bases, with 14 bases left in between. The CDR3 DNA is TGTGCCAGCAGTTACGGTAGTGGCGAGGGAGAGACCCAGTACTTC. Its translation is CASSYGSGEGETQYF.

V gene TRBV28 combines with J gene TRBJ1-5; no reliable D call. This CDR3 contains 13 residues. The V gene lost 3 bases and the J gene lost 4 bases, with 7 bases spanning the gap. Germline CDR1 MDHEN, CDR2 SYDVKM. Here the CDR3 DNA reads TGTGCCAGCAGTTTGTTCCAGAATCAGCCCCAGCATTTT. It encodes CASSLFQNQPQHF. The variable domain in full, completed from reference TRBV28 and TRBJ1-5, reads DVKVTQSSRYLVKRTGEKVFLECVQDMDHENMFWYRQDPGLGLRLIYFSYDVKMKEKGDIPEGYSVSREKKERFSLILESASTNQTSMYLCASSLFQNQPQHFGDGTRLSIL.

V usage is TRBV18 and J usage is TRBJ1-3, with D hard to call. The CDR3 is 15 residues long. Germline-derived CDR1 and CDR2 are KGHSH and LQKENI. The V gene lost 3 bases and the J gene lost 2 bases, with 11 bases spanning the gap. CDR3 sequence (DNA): TGTGCCAGCTCACCGGGGAGGGAGGCTGGAAACACCATATATTTT. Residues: CASSPGREAGNTIYF.

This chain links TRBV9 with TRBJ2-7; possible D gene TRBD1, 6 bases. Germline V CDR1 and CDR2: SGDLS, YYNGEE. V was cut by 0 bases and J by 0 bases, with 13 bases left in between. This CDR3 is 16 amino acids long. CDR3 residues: CASSVGGRGVSYEQYF. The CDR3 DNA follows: TGTGCCAGCAGCGTAGGGGGCAGGGGCGTCTCCTACGAGCAGTACTTC.

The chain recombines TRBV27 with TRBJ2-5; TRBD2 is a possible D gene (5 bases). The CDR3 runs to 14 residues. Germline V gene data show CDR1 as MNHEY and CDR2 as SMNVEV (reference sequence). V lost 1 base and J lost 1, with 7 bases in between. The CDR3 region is CASSLFAGQETQYF. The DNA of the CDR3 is TGTGCCAGCAGTTTATTCGCGGGCCAAGAGACCCAGTACTTC.

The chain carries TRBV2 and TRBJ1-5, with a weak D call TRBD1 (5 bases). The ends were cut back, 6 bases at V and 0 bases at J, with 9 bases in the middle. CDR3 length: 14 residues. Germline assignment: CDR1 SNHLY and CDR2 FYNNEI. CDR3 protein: CASSQTDSNQPQHF. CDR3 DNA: TGTGCCAGCAGCCAGACAGATAGCAATCAGCCCCAGCATTTT.

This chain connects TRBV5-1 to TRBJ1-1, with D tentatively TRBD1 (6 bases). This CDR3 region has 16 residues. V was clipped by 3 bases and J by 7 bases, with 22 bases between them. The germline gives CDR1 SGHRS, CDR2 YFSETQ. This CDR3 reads CASSWATGPGGFEAFF. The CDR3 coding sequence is TGCGCCAGCAGCTGGGCGACAGGACCTGGCGGATTTGAAGCTTTCTTT.

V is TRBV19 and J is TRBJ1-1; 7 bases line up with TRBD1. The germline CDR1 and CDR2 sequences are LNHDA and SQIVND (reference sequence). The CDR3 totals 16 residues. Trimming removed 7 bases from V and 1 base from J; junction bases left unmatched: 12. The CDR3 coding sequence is TGTGCCAGTAAAAAGACAGGGTCCGTGCCGAACACTGAAGCTTTCTTT. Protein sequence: CASKKTGSVPNTEAFF.

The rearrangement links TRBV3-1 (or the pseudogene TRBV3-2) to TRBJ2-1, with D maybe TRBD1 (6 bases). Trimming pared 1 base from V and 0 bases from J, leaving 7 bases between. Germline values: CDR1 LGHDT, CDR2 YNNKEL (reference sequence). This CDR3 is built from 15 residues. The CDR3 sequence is CASSQVGGSYNEQFF. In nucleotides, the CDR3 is TGTGCCAGCAGCCAAGTAGGGGGCTCCTACAATGAGCAGTTCTTC.

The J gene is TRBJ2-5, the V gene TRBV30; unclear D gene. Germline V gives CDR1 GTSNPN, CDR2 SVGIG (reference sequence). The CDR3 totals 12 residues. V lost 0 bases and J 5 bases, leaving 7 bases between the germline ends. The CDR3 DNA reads TGTGCCTGGAGTGTCGTATCGGAGACCCAGTACTTC. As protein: CAWSVVSETQYF.

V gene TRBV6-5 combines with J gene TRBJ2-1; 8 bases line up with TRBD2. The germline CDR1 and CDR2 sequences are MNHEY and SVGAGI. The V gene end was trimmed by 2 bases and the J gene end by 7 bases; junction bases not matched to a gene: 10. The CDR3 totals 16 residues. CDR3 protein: CASSYRLTGGFNEQFF. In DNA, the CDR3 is TGTGCCAGCAGTTACCGCCTAACGGGGGGGTTTAATGAGCAGTTCTTC.

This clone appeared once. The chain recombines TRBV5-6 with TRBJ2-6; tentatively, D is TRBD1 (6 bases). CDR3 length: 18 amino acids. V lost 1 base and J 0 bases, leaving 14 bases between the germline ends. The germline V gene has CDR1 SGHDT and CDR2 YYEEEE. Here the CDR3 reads CASSLLGGPLSGANVLTF. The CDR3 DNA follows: TGTGCCAGCAGCTTGTTAGGGGGACCCCTCTCTGGGGCCAACGTCCTGACTTTC.

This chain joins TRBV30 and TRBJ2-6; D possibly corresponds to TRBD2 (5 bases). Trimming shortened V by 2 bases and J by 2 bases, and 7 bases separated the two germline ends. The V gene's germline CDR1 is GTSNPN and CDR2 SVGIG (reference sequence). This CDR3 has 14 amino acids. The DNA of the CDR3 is TGTGCCTGGAGTCCGGGGACTGGGGCCAACGTCCTGACTTTC. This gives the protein CAWSPGTGANVLTF.

This CDR3 reads CASSPTGDYGYTF. As DNA, the CDR3 is TGCGCCAGCAGCCCGACAGGGGACTATGGCTACACCTTC. V is TRBV5-1 and J is TRBJ1-2; 8 nucleotides agree with TRBD1. The trim removed 4 bases at V and 3 bases at J, leaving 2 bases unmatched. Germline values: CDR1 SGHRS, CDR2 YFSETQ. The CDR3 is made up of 13 amino acids. The full variable domain, completed using reference TRBV5-1 and TRBJ1-2, is KAGVTQTPRYLIKTRGQQVTLSCSPISGHRSVSWYQQTPGQGLQFLFEYFSETQRNKGNFPGRFSGRQFSNSRSEMNVSTLELGDSALYLCASSPTGDYGYTFGSGTRLTVV.